This T cell receptor (beta chain) stems from a study of blood T cell repertoires in COVID-19. Whole-study context: Acute and convalescent COVID-19 specimens originated in the United States, Italy and Spain.

In the original workflow: Quantification of nucleated cells was approximated via reference gene primer amplification. TCRdb keeps only in-frame clones here, not all; method: immunoSEQ multiplex PCR. V, J and clone size are taken as reported in that table, and D and trimming were inferred from the DNA itself. The profile shows roughly 50,000 clones, approximately 82% of them singletons. This clonotype was obtained from a human donor in a cohort sampled during active COVID-19. The sequencing sample was made of peripheral blood.

The CDR3 DNA follows: TGTGCCAGCAGCCAGTTTAGCAGGGGTGAAGAGACCCAGTACTTC. Translation: CASSQFSRGEETQYF. This rearrangement joins TRBV3-1 (or the pseudogene TRBV3-2) to TRBJ2-5, with D perhaps TRBD1 (6 bases). The CDR3 length is 15 residues. V lost 3 bases, J lost 3 bases, and 14 bases lay in between. Germline assignment: CDR1 LGHDT and CDR2 YNNKEL (reference sequence).